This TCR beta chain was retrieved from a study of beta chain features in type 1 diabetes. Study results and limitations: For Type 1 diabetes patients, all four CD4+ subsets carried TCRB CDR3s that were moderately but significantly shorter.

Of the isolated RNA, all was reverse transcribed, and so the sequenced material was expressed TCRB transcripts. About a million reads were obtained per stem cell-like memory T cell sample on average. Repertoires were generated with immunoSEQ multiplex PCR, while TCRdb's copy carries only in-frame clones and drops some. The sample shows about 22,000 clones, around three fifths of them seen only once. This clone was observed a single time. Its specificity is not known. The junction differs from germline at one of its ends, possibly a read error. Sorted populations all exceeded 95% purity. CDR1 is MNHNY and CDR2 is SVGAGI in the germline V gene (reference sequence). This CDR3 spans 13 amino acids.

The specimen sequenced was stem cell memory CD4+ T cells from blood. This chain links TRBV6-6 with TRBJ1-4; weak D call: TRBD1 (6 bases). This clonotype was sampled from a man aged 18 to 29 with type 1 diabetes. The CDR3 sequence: CASSNLLQGWIYF. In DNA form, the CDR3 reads TGTGCCAGCAGTAACCTTCTACAGGGATGGATCTATTTT.